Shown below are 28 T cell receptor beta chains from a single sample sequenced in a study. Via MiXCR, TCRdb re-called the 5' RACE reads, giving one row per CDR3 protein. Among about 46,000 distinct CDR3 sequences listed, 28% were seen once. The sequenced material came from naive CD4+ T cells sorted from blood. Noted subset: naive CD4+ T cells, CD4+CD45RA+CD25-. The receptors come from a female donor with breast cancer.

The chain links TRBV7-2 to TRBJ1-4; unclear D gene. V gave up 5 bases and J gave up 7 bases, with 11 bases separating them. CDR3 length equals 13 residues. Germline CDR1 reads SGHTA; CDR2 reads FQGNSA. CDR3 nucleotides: TGTGCCAGCAGCCGGCGGACGGTTGAAAAACTGTTTTTT. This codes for CASSRRTVEKLFF.

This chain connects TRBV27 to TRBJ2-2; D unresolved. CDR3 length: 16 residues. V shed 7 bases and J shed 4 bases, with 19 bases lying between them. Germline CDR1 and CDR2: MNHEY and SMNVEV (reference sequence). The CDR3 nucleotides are TGTGCCAGCAAATTAAGCTCAGCTCTGGGCACCGGGGAGCTGTTTTTT. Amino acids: CASKLSSALGTGELFF.

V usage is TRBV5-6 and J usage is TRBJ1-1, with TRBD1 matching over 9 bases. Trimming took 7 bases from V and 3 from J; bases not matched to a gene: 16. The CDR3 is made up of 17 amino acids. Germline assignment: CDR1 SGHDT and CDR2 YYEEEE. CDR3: CASGDWTGEGWYTEAFF. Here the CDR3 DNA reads TGTGCCAGCGGAGACTGGACAGGGGAAGGTTGGTACACTGAAGCTTTCTTT.

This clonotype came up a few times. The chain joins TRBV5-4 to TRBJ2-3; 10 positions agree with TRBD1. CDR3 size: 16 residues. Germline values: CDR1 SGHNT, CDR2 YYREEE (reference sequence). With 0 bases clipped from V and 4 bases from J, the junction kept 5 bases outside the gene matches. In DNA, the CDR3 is TGTGCCAGCAGCTTGGGTGGGGACAGGGGCGCAGATACGCAGTATTTT. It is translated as CASSLGGDRGADTQYF.

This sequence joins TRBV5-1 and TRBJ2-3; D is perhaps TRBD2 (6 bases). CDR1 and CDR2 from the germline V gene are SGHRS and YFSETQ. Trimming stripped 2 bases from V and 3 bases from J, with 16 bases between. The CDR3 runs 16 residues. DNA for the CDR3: TGCGCCAGCAGCTTACGTCAACTAGCCACAACAGATACGCAGTATTTT. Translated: CASSLRQLATTDTQYF.

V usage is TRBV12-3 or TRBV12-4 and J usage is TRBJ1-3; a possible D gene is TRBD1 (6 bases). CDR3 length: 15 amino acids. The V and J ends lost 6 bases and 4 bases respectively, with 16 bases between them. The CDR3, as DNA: TGTGCCAGCAGCCACAAACAGGGATGGGGAAACACCATATATTTT. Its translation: CASSHKQGWGNTIYF.

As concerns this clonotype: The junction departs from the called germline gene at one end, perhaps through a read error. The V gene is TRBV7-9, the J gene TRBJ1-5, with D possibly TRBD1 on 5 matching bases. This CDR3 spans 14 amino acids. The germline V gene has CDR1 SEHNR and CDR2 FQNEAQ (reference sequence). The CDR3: CASSPGGNNQTQHF. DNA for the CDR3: TGTGCCAGCAGCCCCGGGGGAAACAATCAGACCCAGCATTTT.

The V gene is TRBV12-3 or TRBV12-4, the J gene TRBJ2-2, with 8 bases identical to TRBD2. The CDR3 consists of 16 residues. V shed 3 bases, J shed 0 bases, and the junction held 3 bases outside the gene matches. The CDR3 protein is CASSFGAGANTGELFF. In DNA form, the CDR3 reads TGTGCCAGCAGTTTTGGAGCGGGGGCGAACACCGGGGAGCTGTTTTTT.

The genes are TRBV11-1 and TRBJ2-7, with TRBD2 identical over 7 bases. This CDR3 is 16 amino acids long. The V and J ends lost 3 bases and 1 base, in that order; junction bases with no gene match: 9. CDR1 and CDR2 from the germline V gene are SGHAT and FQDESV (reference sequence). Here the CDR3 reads CASSFMGGSLSYEQYF. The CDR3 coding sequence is TGTGCCAGCAGCTTCATGGGCGGGAGCTTATCCTACGAGCAGTACTTC. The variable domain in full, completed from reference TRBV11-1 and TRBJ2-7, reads EAEVAQSPRYKITEKSQAVAFWCDPISGHATLYWYRQILGQGPELLVQFQDESVVDDSQLPKDRFSAERLKGVDSTLKIQPAELGDSAMYLCASSFMGGSLSYEQYFGPGTRLTVT.

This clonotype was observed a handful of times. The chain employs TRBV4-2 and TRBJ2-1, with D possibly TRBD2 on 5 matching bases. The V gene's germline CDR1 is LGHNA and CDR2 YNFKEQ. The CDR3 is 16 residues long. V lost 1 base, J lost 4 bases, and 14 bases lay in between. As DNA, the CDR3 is TGTGCCAGCAGCCAAGCAACGGGATTGGGGTACAATGAGCAGTTCTTC. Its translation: CASSQATGLGYNEQFF.

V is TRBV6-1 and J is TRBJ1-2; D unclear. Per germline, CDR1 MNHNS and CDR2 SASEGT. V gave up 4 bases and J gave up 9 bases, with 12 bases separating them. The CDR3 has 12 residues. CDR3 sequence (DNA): TGTGCCAGCAGTGCGTATGGACGTCGCTACACCTTC. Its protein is CASSAYGRRYTF.

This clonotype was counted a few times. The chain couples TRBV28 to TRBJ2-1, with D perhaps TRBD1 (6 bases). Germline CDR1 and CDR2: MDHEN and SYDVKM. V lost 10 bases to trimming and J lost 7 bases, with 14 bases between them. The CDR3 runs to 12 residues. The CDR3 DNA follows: TGTGCCACCCAGGGGCCTGGGAATGAGCAGTTCTTC. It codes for CATQGPGNEQFF.

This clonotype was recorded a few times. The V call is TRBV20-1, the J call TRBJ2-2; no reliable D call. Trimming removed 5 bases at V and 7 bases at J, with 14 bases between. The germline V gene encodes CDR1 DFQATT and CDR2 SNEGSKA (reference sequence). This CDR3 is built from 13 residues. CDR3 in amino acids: CSASLNQNGELFF. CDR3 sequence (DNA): TGCAGTGCTTCTCTTAATCAAAACGGGGAGCTGTTTTTT.

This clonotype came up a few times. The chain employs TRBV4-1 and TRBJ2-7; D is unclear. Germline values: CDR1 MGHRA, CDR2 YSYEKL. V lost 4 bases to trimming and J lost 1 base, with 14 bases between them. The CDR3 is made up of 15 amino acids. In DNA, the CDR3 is TGCGCCAGCAGCCGGCTAGTACAGAGTTCCTACGAGCAGTACTTC. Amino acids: CASSRLVQSSYEQYF.

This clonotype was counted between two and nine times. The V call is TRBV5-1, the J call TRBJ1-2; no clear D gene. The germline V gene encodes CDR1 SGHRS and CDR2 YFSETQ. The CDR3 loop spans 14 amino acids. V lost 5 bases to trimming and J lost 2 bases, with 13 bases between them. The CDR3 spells CASRDLLRNYGYTF. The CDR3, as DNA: TGCGCCAGCAGAGATCTACTCAGGAACTATGGCTACACCTTC.

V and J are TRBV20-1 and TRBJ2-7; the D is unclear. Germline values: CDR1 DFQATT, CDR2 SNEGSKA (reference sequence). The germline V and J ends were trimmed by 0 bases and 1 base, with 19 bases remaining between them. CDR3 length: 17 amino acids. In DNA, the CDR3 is TGCAGTGCTAGAGATCATGGGTCCCGAGAGGCGTCCTACGAGCAGTACTTC. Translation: CSARDHGSREASYEQYF.

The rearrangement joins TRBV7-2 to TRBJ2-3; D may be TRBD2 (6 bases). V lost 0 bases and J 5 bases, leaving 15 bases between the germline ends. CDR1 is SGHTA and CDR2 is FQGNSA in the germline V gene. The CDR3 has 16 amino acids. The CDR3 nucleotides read TGTGCCAGCAGCTTAGCGGGGGGTCACCCCCGAGATACGCAGTATTTT. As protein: CASSLAGGHPRDTQYF.

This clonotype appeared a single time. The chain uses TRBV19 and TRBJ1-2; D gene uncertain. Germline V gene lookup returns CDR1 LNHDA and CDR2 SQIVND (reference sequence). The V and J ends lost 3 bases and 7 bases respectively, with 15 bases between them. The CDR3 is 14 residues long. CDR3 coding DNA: TGTGCCAGTAGTATTCCCGGTGCAGAGCTTGGCTACACCTTC. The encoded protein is CASSIPGAELGYTF.

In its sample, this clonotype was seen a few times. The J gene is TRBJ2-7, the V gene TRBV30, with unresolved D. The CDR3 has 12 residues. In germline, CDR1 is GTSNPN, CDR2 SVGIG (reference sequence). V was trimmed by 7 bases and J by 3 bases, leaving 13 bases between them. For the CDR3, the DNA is TGTGCCTCCCAACAATTGAACTACGAGCAGTACTTC. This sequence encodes CASQQLNYEQYF. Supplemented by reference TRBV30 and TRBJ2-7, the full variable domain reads SQTIHQWPATLVQPVGSPLSLECTVEGTSNPNLYWYRQAAGRGLQLLFYSVGIGQISSEVPQNLSASRPQDRQFILSSKKLLLSDSGFYLCASQQLNYEQYFGPGTRLTVT.

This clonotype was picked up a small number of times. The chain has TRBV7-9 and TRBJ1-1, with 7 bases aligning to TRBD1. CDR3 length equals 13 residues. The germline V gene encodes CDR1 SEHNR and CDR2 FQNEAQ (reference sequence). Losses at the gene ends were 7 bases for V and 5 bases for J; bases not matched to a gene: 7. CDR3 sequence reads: CASNSGGRTEAFF. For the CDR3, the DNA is TGTGCCAGCAATTCAGGGGGGCGAACTGAAGCTTTCTTT.

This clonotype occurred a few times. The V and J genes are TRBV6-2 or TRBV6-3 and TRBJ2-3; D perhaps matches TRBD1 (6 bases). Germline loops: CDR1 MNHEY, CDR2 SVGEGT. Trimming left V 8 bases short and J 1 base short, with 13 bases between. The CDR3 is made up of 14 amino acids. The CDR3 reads CASGRTDRTDTQYF. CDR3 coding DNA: TGTGCCAGCGGGCGGACAGACCGCACAGATACGCAGTATTTT.

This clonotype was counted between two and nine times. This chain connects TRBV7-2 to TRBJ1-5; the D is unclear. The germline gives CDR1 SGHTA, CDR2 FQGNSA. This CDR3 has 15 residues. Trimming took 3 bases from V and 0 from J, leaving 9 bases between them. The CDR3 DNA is TGTGCCAGCAGCTTGGACGACTATAGCAATCAGCCCCAGCATTTT. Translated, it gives CASSLDDYSNQPQHF.

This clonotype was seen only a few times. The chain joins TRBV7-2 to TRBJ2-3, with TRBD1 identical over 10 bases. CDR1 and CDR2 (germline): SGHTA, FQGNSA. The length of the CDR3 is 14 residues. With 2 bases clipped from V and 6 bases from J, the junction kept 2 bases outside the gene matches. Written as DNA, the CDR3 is TGTGCCAGCAGCTTAAGACAGGGGGCGGATACGCAGTATTTT. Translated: CASSLRQGADTQYF.

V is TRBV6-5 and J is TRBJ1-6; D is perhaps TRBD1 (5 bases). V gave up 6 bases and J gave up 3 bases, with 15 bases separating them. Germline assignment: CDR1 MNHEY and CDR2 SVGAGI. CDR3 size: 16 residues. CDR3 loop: CASSESRDLYNSPLHF. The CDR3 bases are TGTGCCAGCAGCGAAAGCCGGGACCTCTATAATTCACCCCTCCACTTT.

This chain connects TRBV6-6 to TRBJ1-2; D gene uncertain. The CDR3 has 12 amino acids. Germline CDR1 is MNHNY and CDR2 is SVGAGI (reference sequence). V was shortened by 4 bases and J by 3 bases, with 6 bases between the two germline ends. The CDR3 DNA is TGTGCCAGCAGTTCGGCAGACTATGGCTACACCTTC. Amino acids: CASSSADYGYTF.

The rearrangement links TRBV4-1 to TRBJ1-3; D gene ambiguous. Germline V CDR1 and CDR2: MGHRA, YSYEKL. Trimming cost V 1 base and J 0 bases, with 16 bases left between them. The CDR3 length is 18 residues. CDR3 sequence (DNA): TGCGCCAGCAGCCAAGTTAACATGGGGTTCCTCTCTGGAAACACCATATATTTT. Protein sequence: CASSQVNMGFLSGNTIYF.

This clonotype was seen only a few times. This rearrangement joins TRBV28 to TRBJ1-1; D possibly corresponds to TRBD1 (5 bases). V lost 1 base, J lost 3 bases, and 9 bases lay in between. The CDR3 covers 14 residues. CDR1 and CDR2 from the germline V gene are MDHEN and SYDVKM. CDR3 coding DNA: TGTGCCAGCAGTTTATACAGGTGGGACACTGAAGCTTTCTTT. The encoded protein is CASSLYRWDTEAFF.

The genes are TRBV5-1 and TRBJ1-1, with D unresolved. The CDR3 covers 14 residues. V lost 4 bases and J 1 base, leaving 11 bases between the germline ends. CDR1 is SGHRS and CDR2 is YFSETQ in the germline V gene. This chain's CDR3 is CASSPRRQNTEAFF. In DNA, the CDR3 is TGCGCCAGCAGCCCTCGACGGCAGAACACTGAAGCTTTCTTT.